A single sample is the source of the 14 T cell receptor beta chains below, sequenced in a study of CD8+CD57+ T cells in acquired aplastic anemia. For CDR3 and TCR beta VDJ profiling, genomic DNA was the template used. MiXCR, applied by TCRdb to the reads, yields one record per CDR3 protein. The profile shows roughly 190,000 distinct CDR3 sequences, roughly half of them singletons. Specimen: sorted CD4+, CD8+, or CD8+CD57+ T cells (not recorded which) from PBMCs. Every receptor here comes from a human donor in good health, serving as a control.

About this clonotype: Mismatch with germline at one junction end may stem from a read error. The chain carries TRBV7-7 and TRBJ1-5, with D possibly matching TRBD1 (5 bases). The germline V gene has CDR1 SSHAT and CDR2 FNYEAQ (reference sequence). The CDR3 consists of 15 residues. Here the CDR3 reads CASSLAGGEQETQHF. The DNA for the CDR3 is TGTGCTAGCAGCCTAGCGGGGGGGGAGCAAGAGACCCAGCATTTT.

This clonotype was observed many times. The CDR3 loop reads CASSSRGPTGSSYNSPLHF. CDR3 coding DNA: TGTGCCAGCAGCTCTAGAGGTCCGACAGGGAGCTCCTATAATTCACCCCTCCACTTT. The gene calls are TRBV7-2 and TRBJ1-6; 7 bases map to TRBD1. J was trimmed by 0 bases and V by 4 bases; bases with no gene match: 12. This CDR3 is built from 19 residues. Looked up from germline, CDR1 is SGHTA and CDR2 is FQGNSA.

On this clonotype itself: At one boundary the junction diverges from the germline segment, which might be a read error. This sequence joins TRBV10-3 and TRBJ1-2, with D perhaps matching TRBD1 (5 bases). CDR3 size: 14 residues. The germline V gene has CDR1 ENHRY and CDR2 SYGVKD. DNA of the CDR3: TGTGCCATCCCGAGGGGACGTACTAACTACGGCTACACCTTC. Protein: CAIPRGRTNYGYTF.

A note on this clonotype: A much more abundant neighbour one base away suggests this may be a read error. The DNA of the CDR3 is TGTGCCAGCAGCCACCACAGGGGGAAGGGTACCGGGGAGCCGTTTTTT. This codes for CASSHHRGKGTGEPFF. The chain is built from TRBV14 and TRBJ2-2, with TRBD1 matching over 8 bases. The CDR3 totals 16 residues. The germline V gene has CDR1 SGHDN and CDR2 FVKESK.

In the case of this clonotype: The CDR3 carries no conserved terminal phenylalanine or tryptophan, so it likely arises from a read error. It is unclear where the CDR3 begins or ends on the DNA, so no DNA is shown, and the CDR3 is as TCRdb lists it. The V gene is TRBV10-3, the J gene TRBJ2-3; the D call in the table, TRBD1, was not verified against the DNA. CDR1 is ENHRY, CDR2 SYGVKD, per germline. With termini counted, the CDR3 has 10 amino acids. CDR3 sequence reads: CAISEPNSGV.

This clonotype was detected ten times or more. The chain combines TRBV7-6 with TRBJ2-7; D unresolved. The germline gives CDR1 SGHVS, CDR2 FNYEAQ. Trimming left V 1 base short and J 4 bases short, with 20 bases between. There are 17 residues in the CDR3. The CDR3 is CASSLGLRHAAGYEQYF. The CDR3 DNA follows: TGTGCCAGCAGCTTAGGGCTTAGACACGCGGCCGGGTACGAGCAGTACTTC.

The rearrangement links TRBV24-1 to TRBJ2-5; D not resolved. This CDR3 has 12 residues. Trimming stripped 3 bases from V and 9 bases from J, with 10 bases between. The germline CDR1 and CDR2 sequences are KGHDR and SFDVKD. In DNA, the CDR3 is TGTGCCACCAGTGATCCCAATCAGCCCCAGTACTTC. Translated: CATSDPNQPQYF.

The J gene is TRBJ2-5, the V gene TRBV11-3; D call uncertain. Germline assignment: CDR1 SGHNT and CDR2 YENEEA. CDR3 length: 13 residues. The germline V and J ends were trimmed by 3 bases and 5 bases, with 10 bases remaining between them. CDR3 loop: CASSFGFWETQYF. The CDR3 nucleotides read TGTGCCAGCAGCTTTGGGTTTTGGGAGACCCAGTACTTC. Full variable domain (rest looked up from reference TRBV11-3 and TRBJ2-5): EAGVVQSPRYKIIEKKQPVAFWCNPISGHNTLYWYLQNLGQGPELLIRYENEEAVDDSQLPKDRFSAERLKGVDSTLKIQPAELGDSAVYLCASSFGFWETQYFGPGTRLLVL.

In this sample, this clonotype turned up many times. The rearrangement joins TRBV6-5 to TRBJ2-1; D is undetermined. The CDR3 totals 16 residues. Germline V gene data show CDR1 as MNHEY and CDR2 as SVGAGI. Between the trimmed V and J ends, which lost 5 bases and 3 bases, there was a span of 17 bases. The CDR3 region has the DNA TGTGCCAGCAGTGGGGTATCCCCCCGCTTCTACAATGAGCAGTTCTTC. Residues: CASSGVSPRFYNEQFF.

The CDR3 region is CASSLEPGQGRRSNEKLFF. The CDR3 DNA sequence: TGTGCCAGCAGCTTGGAGCCGGGACAGGGAAGGCGATCTAATGAAAAACTGTTTTTT. The chain links TRBV5-6 to TRBJ1-4; 9 positions match TRBD1. V dropped 0 bases and J dropped 3; count of bases not matched to a gene: 12. The CDR3 length is 19 residues. Germline V CDR1 and CDR2: SGHDT, YYEEEE.

The CDR3 coding sequence is TGTGCCAGCAGTGAAAGGGGGACAGGGATCTACGAGCAGTACTTC. Protein product: CASSERGTGIYEQYF. This rearrangement joins TRBV2 to TRBJ2-7, with 9 nucleotides matching TRBD1. The CDR3 loop spans 15 amino acids. In germline, CDR1 is SNHLY, CDR2 FYNNEI. The V gene end was trimmed by 2 bases and the J gene end by 3 bases; junction bases not matched to a gene: 5.

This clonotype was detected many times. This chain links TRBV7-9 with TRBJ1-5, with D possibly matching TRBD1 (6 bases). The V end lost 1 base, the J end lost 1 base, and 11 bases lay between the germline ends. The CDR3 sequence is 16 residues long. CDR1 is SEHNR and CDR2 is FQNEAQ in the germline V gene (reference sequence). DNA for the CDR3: TGTGCCAGCAGCTTAGTGATCACAGGGAGCAATCAGCCCCAGCATTTT. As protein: CASSLVITGSNQPQHF.

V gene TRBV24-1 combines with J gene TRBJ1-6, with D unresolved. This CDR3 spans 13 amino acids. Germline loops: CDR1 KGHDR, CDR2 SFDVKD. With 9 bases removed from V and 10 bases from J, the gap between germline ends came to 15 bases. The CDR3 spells CATVWIGGSPLHF. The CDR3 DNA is TGTGCCACCGTCTGGATAGGCGGGTCACCCCTCCACTTT.

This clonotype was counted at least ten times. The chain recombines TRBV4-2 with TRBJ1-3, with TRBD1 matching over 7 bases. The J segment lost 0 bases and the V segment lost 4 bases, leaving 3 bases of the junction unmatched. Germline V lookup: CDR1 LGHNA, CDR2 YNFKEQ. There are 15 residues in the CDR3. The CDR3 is CASSLGQPSGNTIYF. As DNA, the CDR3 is TGTGCCAGCAGCCTGGGACAGCCCTCTGGAAACACCATATATTTT.